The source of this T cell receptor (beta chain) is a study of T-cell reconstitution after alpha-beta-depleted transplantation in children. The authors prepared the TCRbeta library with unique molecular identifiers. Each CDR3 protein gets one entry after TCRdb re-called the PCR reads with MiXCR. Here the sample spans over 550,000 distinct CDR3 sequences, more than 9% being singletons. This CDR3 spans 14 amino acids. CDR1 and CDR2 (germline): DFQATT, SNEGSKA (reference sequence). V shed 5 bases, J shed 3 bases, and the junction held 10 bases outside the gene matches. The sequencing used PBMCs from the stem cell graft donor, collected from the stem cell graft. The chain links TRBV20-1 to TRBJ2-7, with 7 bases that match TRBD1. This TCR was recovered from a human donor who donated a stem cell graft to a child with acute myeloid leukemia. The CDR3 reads CSASQTGLIYEQYF. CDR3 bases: TGCAGTGCTTCTCAGACAGGGTTAATCTACGAGCAGTACTTC.